A selection of T cell receptor beta chains follows, all from one sample in a study of cytomegalovirus exposure and HLA in healthy donors. The data were produced by immunoSEQ multiplex PCR, yet TCRdb's version contains in-frame clones alone and is incomplete. The sample records around 130,000 clones, roughly four fifths being singletons. The sequenced sample consisted of PBMCs. Receptor source: a boy aged 10-17 years in good health and CMV-seronegative. CDR3s leave out the opening cysteine and the closing phenylalanine or tryptophan. D genes are given only for firm matches.

TRBD2 | TRBV29-1 | SVESSGRGSYNEQF
TRBD1 | TRBV5-1 | ASSVGTGGLSNEQY
. | TRBV15 | ATSRGGSGANVLT
TRBD1 | TRBV6-1 | ASSGPNRGRDEKLF
. | TRBV7-8 | ASSLRAGTEAF
TRBD2 | TRBV6-6 | ASSQTSGSYNEQF
TRBD1 | TRBV7-9 | ASVRQGARTDTQY
. | TRBV30 | AWSVYTLNTEAF
. | TRBV9 | ASSLRGVSTDTQY
TRBD1 | TRBV19 | ASTLTQGQQPQH
TRBD2 | TRBV7-2 | ASSLLAGIPKYNEQF
. | TRBV30 | AWSVHWEGYGYT
TRBD1 | TRBV10-3 | AISESEDRPHEQF
. | TRBV4-1 | ASSEGAPREKLF
TRBD1 | TRBV30 | AWRAQWGQGNYGYT
. | TRBV27 | ASSLRRGTYEQY
TRBD2 | TRBV4-3 | ASSQEVAGHEKTQY
. | TRBV4-1 | ASSPGPQGGGTDTQY
. | TRBV30 | AWKAGQYQEAF
TRBD1 | TRBV10-3 | AISQGTGDTEAF
. | TRBV5-5 | ASSLGGSTDTQY
. | TRBV15 | ATSPSQYRAGANVLT
. | TRBV5-6 | ASSLGEDYYEQY
. | TRBV5-1 | ASSPEGNYEQY
. | TRBV25-1 | ASSYGSSYEQY
TRBD1 | TRBV18 | ASVQGALADTQY
TRBD2 | TRBV5-6 | ASSPAGSGRFDAEQF
TRBD1 | TRBV30 | AWSVERGGVGNTIY
TRBD2 | TRBV7-9 | ASSPRGGTSSYEQY
TRBD1 | TRBV6-5 | ASSDQGVSTEAF
. | TRBV27 | ASSLSGDSYEQY
. | TRBV7-9 | ATAQAISYEQY
TRBD1 | TRBV4-2 | ASSGLTGQNTEAF
TRBD2 | TRBV5-6 | ASSFTSGNTDTQY
TRBD1 | TRBV2 | ASSPGTGDGELF
TRBD1 | TRBV14 | ASSRQTGGWETQY
. | TRBV4-1 | ASSQRDIGTGELF